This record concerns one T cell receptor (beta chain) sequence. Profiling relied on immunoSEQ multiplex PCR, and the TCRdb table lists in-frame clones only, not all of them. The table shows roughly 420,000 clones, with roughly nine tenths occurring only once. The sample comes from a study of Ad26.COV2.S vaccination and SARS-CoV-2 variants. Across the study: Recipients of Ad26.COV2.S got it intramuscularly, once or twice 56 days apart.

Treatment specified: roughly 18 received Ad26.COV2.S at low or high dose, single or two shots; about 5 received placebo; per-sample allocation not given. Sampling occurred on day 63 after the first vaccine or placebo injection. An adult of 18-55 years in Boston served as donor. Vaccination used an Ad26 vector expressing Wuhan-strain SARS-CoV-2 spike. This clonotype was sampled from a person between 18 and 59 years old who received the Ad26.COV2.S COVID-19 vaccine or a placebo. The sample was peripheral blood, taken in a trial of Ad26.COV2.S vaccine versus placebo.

The CDR3 DNA is TGCGCCAGCAGCCCGGACCCGACAGGGACCAAAAACATTCAGTACTTC. Residues: CASSPDPTGTKNIQYF. J is TRBJ2-4 and V is TRBV5-1; 7 nucleotides match TRBD1. Unmatched junction bases numbered 9, after V lost 4 bases and J lost 2 bases. The CDR3 totals 16 residues. Per the germline V gene, CDR1 is SGHRS and CDR2 is YFSETQ.